This T cell receptor (beta chain) appears in the sequencing data of a study of blood T cell repertoires in COVID-19. Study in general: Donors in the United States, Italy and Spain gave samples during acute or convalescent COVID-19.

The Seattle patients joined while their infection was active and were tracked longitudinally afterward. Germline lookup yields CDR1 SNHLY and CDR2 FYNNEI. With 6 bases clipped from V and 6 bases from J, the junction kept 4 bases outside the gene matches. CDR3 length equals 15 residues. Study processing details: Scientists estimated how many nucleated cells there were by amplifying reference gene primers. Sequencing used immunoSEQ multiplex PCR; TCRdb keeps in-frame clones, though not all of them. Clonal size and the V and J genes are those of that table, whereas D and trimming came from the DNA. The sample consists of around 170,000 clones, about four fifths of them appearing once.

Input material: peripheral blood. The clonotype was recovered from a woman aged 65 to 85 with COVID-19, enrolled during active disease. This sequence joins TRBV2 and TRBJ2-2; 13 bases match TRBD2. CDR3 residues: CASSRTSGSPGELFF. The CDR3 nucleotides are TGTGCCAGCAGCCGGACTAGCGGGAGTCCCGGGGAGCTGTTTTTT.